Shown below are 6 T cell receptor beta chains from a single sample sequenced in a study of T cells in localized non-small cell lung cancer. Measured with immunoSEQ multiplex PCR; TCRdb has only the in-frame clones, and not every one. The sample shows 52,000 or so clones, 86% of them seen only once. The specimen comprised peripheral blood, sampled before any cancer treatment. The origin of the receptors is a male donor aged 60 or older with stage III squamous cell lung carcinoma.

The gene calls are TRBV9 and TRBJ1-3; tentative D call: TRBD1 (5 bases). Trimming took 4 bases from V and 0 from J, leaving 26 bases between them. CDR3 size: 20 residues. The germline V gene has CDR1 SGDLS and CDR2 YYNGEE. The chain's CDR3 is CASSPGASRFKFSSGNTIYF. CDR3 coding DNA: TGTGCCAGCAGCCCCGGGGCTAGCCGGTTCAAGTTTAGCTCTGGAAACACCATATATTTT. The variable domain in full, with the rest retrieved from reference TRBV9 and TRBJ1-3, is DSGVTQTPKHLITATGQRVTLRCSPRSGDLSVYWYQQSLDQGLQFLIQYYNGEERAKGNILERFSAQQFPDLHSELNLSSLELGDSALYFCASSPGASRFKFSSGNTIYFGEGSWLTVV.

This chain links TRBV7-9 with TRBJ1-1; no clear D. CDR3 length: 11 amino acids. Germline-derived CDR1 and CDR2 are SEHNR and FQNEAQ (reference sequence). Trimming left V 3 bases short and J 4 bases short, with 3 bases between. CDR3 loop: CASSFTTEAFF. CDR3 nucleotides: TGTGCCAGCAGCTTTACCACTGAAGCTTTCTTT.

V gene TRBV11-2 combines with J gene TRBJ1-3; D ambiguous. The CDR3 loop spans 15 amino acids. The V end was cut by 5 bases, the J end by 0 bases, with 11 bases between. CDR1 is SGHAT, CDR2 FQNNGV, per germline. CDR3 loop: CASSVNRDSGNTIYF. The DNA for the CDR3 is TGTGCCAGCAGCGTAAACAGAGACTCTGGAAACACCATATATTTT.

The chain has TRBV5-4 and TRBJ2-3; TRBD2 aligns across 12 bases. CDR1 is SGHNT, CDR2 YYREEE, per germline (reference sequence). The CDR3 is 18 residues long. Losses at the gene ends were 1 base for V and 0 bases for J; bases not matched to a gene: 6. The CDR3 coding sequence is TGTGCCAGCAGCTTGACTAGCGGGGGGCCTTATAGCACAGATACGCAGTATTTT. This sequence encodes CASSLTSGGPYSTDTQYF.

V usage is TRBV5-1 and J usage is TRBJ2-2; TRBD2 aligns across 12 bases. CDR1 and CDR2 (germline): SGHRS, YFSETQ. There are 17 residues in the CDR3. V lost 4 bases and J lost 1; bases outside the gene matches: 5. CDR3 region: CASSAEGLAGNTGELFF. As DNA, the CDR3 is TGCGCCAGCAGCGCGGAGGGACTAGCGGGGAACACCGGGGAGCTGTTTTTT.

The chain links TRBV2 to TRBJ2-2; D uncertain. The CDR3 runs to 13 residues. Germline CDR1 reads SNHLY; CDR2 reads FYNNEI. Trimming left V 7 bases short and J 5 bases short, with 11 bases between. This CDR3 reads CASTSTVTGELFF. In DNA form, the CDR3 reads TGTGCCAGCACCTCGACTGTGACCGGGGAGCTGTTTTTT.